The count of the clone carrying this T cell receptor (beta chain) is one. The antigen remains unidentified. CDR1 is SGHRS, CDR2 YFSETQ, per germline. V dropped 4 bases and J dropped 4 bases, with 14 bases sitting between them. The CDR3 is 14 residues long. This sample was taken from a study of cytomegalovirus exposure and HLA in healthy donors. Overall study results and limits: Cytomegalovirus-associated status was assigned to approximately 160 TCR beta chains.

Method: immunoSEQ multiplex PCR; TCRdb's copy keeps in-frame clones and lacks some. The sample holds roughly 100,000 clones; roughly 95% are singletons and the top ten take 0.8% to 0.9%. The clonotype comes from a woman aged 18-29 years in good health and CMV-seronegative. This sequence joins TRBV5-1 and TRBJ1-1, with D perhaps TRBD1 (5 bases). The specimen sequenced was PBMCs. CDR3 bases: TGCGCCAGCAGCCCGTCTACCGGGGGCACTGAAGCTTTCTTT. It specifies CASSPSTGGTEAFF.